Listed below are T cell receptor beta chains from one sample, sequenced in a study of Ad26.COV2.S vaccination and SARS-CoV-2 variants. Assay: immunoSEQ multiplex PCR; the TCRdb copy retains only in-frame clones and omits some. The table lists 350,000 to 500,000 clones, about 88% of them singletons. Sample: peripheral blood, taken in a trial of Ad26.COV2.S vaccine versus placebo. The source of these receptors is a person aged 18-60 years who received the Ad26.COV2.S COVID-19 vaccine or a placebo. Both conserved end residues are part of each CDR3.

J gene: TRBJ2-6; V gene: TRBV11-3; CDR3 protein: CASSLGASGANVLTF
J gene: TRBJ1-2; V gene: TRBV5-6; CDR3 protein: CASSLAVGGYTF
J gene: TRBJ2-2; V gene: TRBV24-1; CDR3 protein: CATSEGPANTGELFF
J gene: TRBJ2-3; V gene: TRBV3-1/TRBV3-2; CDR3 protein: CASSQDARLAGGTDTQYF
J gene: TRBJ2-3; V gene: TRBV11-3; CDR3 protein: CASSLGGSTDTQYF
J gene: TRBJ1-2; V gene: TRBV7-8; CDR3 protein: CASSLDREDGYTF
J gene: TRBJ1-2; V gene: TRBV29-1; CDR3 protein: CSVARTGPSGGYTF
J gene: TRBJ1-2; V gene: TRBV9; CDR3 protein: CASSVVDSFYGYTF
J gene: TRBJ2-5; V gene: TRBV5-6; CDR3 protein: CASSSRGTQYF
J gene: TRBJ1-1; V gene: TRBV20-1; CDR3 protein: CSASFKNTEAFF
J gene: TRBJ2-1; V gene: TRBV6-5; CDR3 protein: CASGAVSSYNEQFF
J gene: TRBJ2-5; V gene: TRBV5-3; CDR3 protein: CARSLTGLRPETQYF
J gene: TRBJ1-3; V gene: TRBV7-8; CDR3 protein: CASSLSPSGNTIYF
J gene: TRBJ2-6; V gene: TRBV28; CDR3 protein: CASSFIGTAGANVLTF
J gene: TRBJ2-7; V gene: TRBV23-1; CDR3 protein: CASSQLFGAGGASSSYEQYF
J gene: TRBJ2-3; V gene: TRBV9; CDR3 protein: CASSVVSGATDTQYF
J gene: TRBJ2-7; V gene: TRBV12-3/TRBV12-4; CDR3 protein: CASSWTGGGEQYF
J gene: TRBJ2-2; V gene: TRBV9; CDR3 protein: CASSVGLATNTGELFF
J gene: TRBJ2-2; V gene: TRBV15; CDR3 protein: CATSRRGLAGGSGRELFF
J gene: TRBJ1-4; V gene: TRBV30; CDR3 protein: CALRTGEKLFF
J gene: TRBJ2-1; V gene: TRBV10-3; CDR3 protein: CAISELAYSSYNEQFF
J gene: TRBJ2-4; V gene: TRBV28; CDR3 protein: CASSPAGGGVFF
J gene: TRBJ2-1; V gene: TRBV12-5; CDR3 protein: CASGTTSSTSMVSYNEQFF
J gene: TRBJ2-7; V gene: TRBV11-1; CDR3 protein: CASSSGPRAEQYF
J gene: TRBJ1-1; V gene: TRBV7-3; CDR3 protein: CASSANINTEAFF
J gene: TRBJ2-5; V gene: TRBV6-5; CDR3 protein: CASSYGREETQYF
J gene: TRBJ2-3; V gene: TRBV7-9; CDR3 protein: CASSLGRARSTDTQYF
J gene: TRBJ2-5; V gene: TRBV18; CDR3 protein: CASSPNTVRDQETQYF
J gene: TRBJ2-1; V gene: TRBV6-6; CDR3 protein: CASSRPGTGASYNEQFF
J gene: TRBJ2-2; V gene: TRBV11-3; CDR3 protein: CASSWPGTKSGELFF
J gene: TRBJ1-6; V gene: TRBV18; CDR3 protein: CASSLSGGINSPLHF
J gene: TRBJ1-1; V gene: TRBV19; CDR3 protein: CASSIVGGRTEAFF
J gene: TRBJ1-1; V gene: TRBV18; CDR3 protein: CASSPGRPVTEAFF
J gene: TRBJ2-4; V gene: TRBV5-6; CDR3 protein: CASSFGQGEYF
J gene: TRBJ2-5; V gene: TRBV11-3; CDR3 protein: CASSFPGRGRETQYF
J gene: TRBJ2-3; V gene: TRBV20-1; CDR3 protein: CSASGFDTQYF
J gene: TRBJ1-2; V gene: TRBV4-1; CDR3 protein: CASSQETGVYYGYTF
J gene: TRBJ2-2; V gene: TRBV4-2; CDR3 protein: CASSQEILDTGELFF
J gene: TRBJ2-3; V gene: TRBV4-1; CDR3 protein: CASSQGRAGGPSTDTQYF
J gene: TRBJ1-3; V gene: TRBV5-1; CDR3 protein: CASSPTPGVGGNTIYF
J gene: TRBJ2-3; V gene: TRBV7-2; CDR3 protein: CASSFTLALSTDTQYF
J gene: TRBJ2-7; V gene: TRBV9; CDR3 protein: CASSVEEGGEQYF
J gene: TRBJ2-3; V gene: TRBV6-1; CDR3 protein: CASSERAGGYTDTQYF
J gene: TRBJ2-5; V gene: TRBV3-1/TRBV3-2; CDR3 protein: CASSHYGTGETQYF
J gene: TRBJ1-6; V gene: TRBV3-1/TRBV3-2; CDR3 protein: CASSQDFGREYNSPLHF
J gene: TRBJ1-2; V gene: TRBV20-1; CDR3 protein: CSAYTNYGYTF